These T cell receptor beta chains were read from a single sample in a study of shared T cell receptors in the human thymus. Repertoires were generated with immunoSEQ multiplex PCR, while TCRdb's copy carries only in-frame clones and drops some. The sample yields hundreds of thousands of clones, around nine tenths seen once. A further study also used this sample, focusing on human thymus T cells.

Material for sequencing was thymocytes. The receptors come from a boy under two years old with a congenital heart defect. Each CDR3 is given with its conserved first and last residue. D genes are given only for firm matches. Size is stated for part of the rows, as once, few or many counts, or as a class when the clone is expanded.

clone_size: .
j_call: TRBJ2-3
d_call: TRBD2
v_call: TRBV5-1
cdr3_nt: TGCGCCAGCAGTTGGCCGGGGACTAGCGGGGCGGTGGCAGATACGCAGTATTTT
cdr3_aa: CASSWPGTSGAVADTQYF

clone_size: once
j_call: TRBJ2-1
d_call: TRBD1
v_call: TRBV6-5
cdr3_nt: TGTGCCATCGGGGGACAGGGTGACAATGAGCAGTTCTTC
cdr3_aa: CAIGGQGDNEQFF

clone_size: .
j_call: TRBJ2-5
d_call: .
v_call: TRBV27
cdr3_nt: TGTGCCAGCAGTTTTCCCGGGACACCCCGGGAGACCCAGTACTTC
cdr3_aa: CASSFPGTPRETQYF

clone_size: .
j_call: TRBJ1-2
d_call: TRBD1
v_call: TRBV28
cdr3_nt: TGTGCCAGCAGTTTGGGAGGACAGGCCTATGGCTACACCTTC
cdr3_aa: CASSLGGQAYGYTF

clone_size: .
j_call: TRBJ2-2
d_call: TRBD2
v_call: TRBV27
cdr3_nt: TGTGCGACGGGGGGAACCAACACCGGGGAGCTGTTTTTT
cdr3_aa: CATGGTNTGELFF

clone_size: .
j_call: TRBJ2-1
d_call: TRBD2
v_call: TRBV4-2
cdr3_nt: TGTGCCAGCAGTCCGACTAGCGGGAGGGCCCTTCATAGCTCCTACAATGAGCAGTTCTTC
cdr3_aa: CASSPTSGRALHSSYNEQFF

clone_size: .
j_call: TRBJ2-7
d_call: .
v_call: TRBV7-3
cdr3_nt: TGTGCCAGCAGCCCCCGCCCAGGGATGACCATGGGCGAGCAGTACTTC
cdr3_aa: CASSPRPGMTMGEQYF

clone_size: .
j_call: TRBJ2-1
d_call: TRBD2
v_call: TRBV5-6
cdr3_nt: TGTGCCAGCAGGGTCGGGACTAGCGGGAGATCTGGGAATGAGCAGTTCTTC
cdr3_aa: CASRVGTSGRSGNEQFF

clone_size: .
j_call: TRBJ2-7
d_call: TRBD2
v_call: TRBV5-1
cdr3_nt: TGCGCCAGCAGCTTGGAGGGGACTAGATACGAGCAGTACTTC
cdr3_aa: CASSLEGTRYEQYF

clone_size: .
j_call: TRBJ2-3
d_call: .
v_call: TRBV4-3
cdr3_nt: TGCGCCAGCAGCCAACAACAGCGCACAGATACGCAGTATTTT
cdr3_aa: CASSQQQRTDTQYF

clone_size: .
j_call: TRBJ2-1
d_call: .
v_call: TRBV10-1
cdr3_nt: TGCGCCAGCAGTGAGTCGCTAGGGGACAATGAGCAGTTCTTC
cdr3_aa: CASSESLGDNEQFF

clone_size: .
j_call: TRBJ2-3
d_call: TRBD1
v_call: TRBV5-1
cdr3_nt: TGCGCCAGCAGTCGGGGACAGGGGAGGGACACAGATACGCAGTATTTT
cdr3_aa: CASSRGQGRDTDTQYF

clone_size: .
j_call: TRBJ2-7
d_call: .
v_call: TRBV5-6
cdr3_nt: TGTGCCAGCAGCTTGGCCCAGGGATACGAGCAGTACTTC
cdr3_aa: CASSLAQGYEQYF

clone_size: .
j_call: TRBJ2-5
d_call: TRBD2
v_call: TRBV14
cdr3_nt: TGTGCCAGCAGCCAAGAAGTAGTGGGAGGGAGAGAGACCCAGTACTTC
cdr3_aa: CASSQEVVGGRETQYF

clone_size: .
j_call: TRBJ1-3
d_call: TRBD1
v_call: TRBV7-6
cdr3_nt: TGTGCCAGCAGCTTATACCGCGACAGGGGGTCCGGAAACACCATATATTTT
cdr3_aa: CASSLYRDRGSGNTIYF

clone_size: once
j_call: TRBJ1-1
d_call: .
v_call: TRBV28
cdr3_nt: TGTGCCAGCACCCCGCCGGGGGGCCCCGAAGCTTTCTTT
cdr3_aa: CASTPPGGPEAFF

clone_size: .
j_call: TRBJ1-1
d_call: .
v_call: TRBV5-8
cdr3_nt: TGTGCCAGCAGCTTGGTACCAGAAGAATACACTGAAGCTTTCTTT
cdr3_aa: CASSLVPEEYTEAFF

clone_size: once
j_call: TRBJ2-1
d_call: .
v_call: TRBV23-1
cdr3_nt: TGCGCCAGCACAACCGGCTCCTACAATGAGCAGTTCTTC
cdr3_aa: CASTTGSYNEQFF

clone_size: few
j_call: TRBJ2-1
d_call: TRBD2
v_call: TRBV27
cdr3_nt: TGTGCCAGCAGTTCCAGGGAGGGCGACCGCAATGAGCAGTTCTTC
cdr3_aa: CASSSREGDRNEQFF

clone_size: .
j_call: TRBJ2-2
d_call: TRBD1
v_call: TRBV6-5
cdr3_nt: TGTGCCACCTTCCGGGACAGGGGTCCCGGGGAGCTGTTTTTT
cdr3_aa: CATFRDRGPGELFF

clone_size: .
j_call: TRBJ2-7
d_call: TRBD2
v_call: TRBV7-6
cdr3_nt: TGTGCCAGCAGCTTAGCCCGGGAGGGCCCCTACGAGCAGTACTTC
cdr3_aa: CASSLAREGPYEQYF

clone_size: .
j_call: TRBJ2-1
d_call: TRBD1
v_call: TRBV23-1
cdr3_nt: TGCGCCGCCGACAGGGGGGCCGGGGAGCAGTTCTTC
cdr3_aa: CAADRGAGEQFF

clone_size: .
j_call: TRBJ1-2
d_call: .
v_call: TRBV9
cdr3_nt: TGTGCCAGCAGCAGTAGTTGGGCCGGCAGGCCTAACTATGGCTACACCTTC
cdr3_aa: CASSSSWAGRPNYGYTF

clone_size: .
j_call: TRBJ2-7
d_call: .
v_call: TRBV7-2
cdr3_nt: TGTGCCAGCAGCTTAGGGCGGGGAAGCTCCTACGAGCAGTACTTC
cdr3_aa: CASSLGRGSSYEQYF

clone_size: .
j_call: TRBJ2-7
d_call: .
v_call: TRBV19
cdr3_nt: TGTGCCAGTAGGGGGCAGGGGACATACGAGCAGTACTTC
cdr3_aa: CASRGQGTYEQYF

clone_size: .
j_call: TRBJ2-1
d_call: TRBD2
v_call: TRBV7-2
cdr3_nt: TGTGCCAGCAGCACTCAGGCGGGAGCCGAGCAGTTCTTC
cdr3_aa: CASSTQAGAEQFF

clone_size: .
j_call: TRBJ2-2
d_call: TRBD2
v_call: TRBV6-1
cdr3_nt: TGTGCCAGCAGTGACGGTGGGACTAGCGGGAGATACACCGGGGAGCTGTTTTTT
cdr3_aa: CASSDGGTSGRYTGELFF

clone_size: .
j_call: TRBJ2-7
d_call: TRBD2
v_call: TRBV14
cdr3_nt: TGTGCCAGCAGCCAAGACCCAGCGGGAGGGGTCCACGAGCAGTACTTC
cdr3_aa: CASSQDPAGGVHEQYF

clone_size: .
j_call: TRBJ2-1
d_call: TRBD2
v_call: TRBV4-2
cdr3_nt: TGTGCCAGCAGCCAAGACAGTAGCGCCAGCGGGAGGGCCGGTGAGCAGTTCTTC
cdr3_aa: CASSQDSSASGRAGEQFF

clone_size: .
j_call: TRBJ2-7
d_call: TRBD1
v_call: TRBV7-9
cdr3_nt: TGTGCCAGCAGCTGCCGGGACAGGGTCTACGAGCAGTACTTC
cdr3_aa: CASSCRDRVYEQYF

clone_size: .
j_call: TRBJ2-3
d_call: TRBD2
v_call: TRBV15
cdr3_nt: TGTGCCACCAGCAGAGATTTAACGGGAGGGACCACAGATACGCAGTATTTT
cdr3_aa: CATSRDLTGGTTDTQYF

clone_size: .
j_call: TRBJ2-1
d_call: TRBD2
v_call: TRBV2
cdr3_nt: TGTGCCAGCAGTGGTTATGGGACTAGCGGGCGCACTGGGGAGCAGTTCTTC
cdr3_aa: CASSGYGTSGRTGEQFF

clone_size: .
j_call: TRBJ2-2
d_call: .
v_call: TRBV25-1
cdr3_nt: TGTGCCGCCGGGACTGGGAACACCGGGGAGCTGTTTTTT
cdr3_aa: CAAGTGNTGELFF

clone_size: few
j_call: TRBJ2-5
d_call: .
v_call: TRBV5-4
cdr3_nt: TGTGCCAGCAGCCGGGGAACAGGGAAGGGGGAGACCCAGTACTTC
cdr3_aa: CASSRGTGKGETQYF

clone_size: few
j_call: TRBJ2-3
d_call: .
v_call: TRBV2
cdr3_nt: TGTGCCAGCGATGAGAGAGGGACAGATACGCAGTATTTT
cdr3_aa: CASDERGTDTQYF

clone_size: .
j_call: TRBJ2-4
d_call: .
v_call: TRBV4-2
cdr3_nt: TGTGCCAGCAGCCAATCCTCGGCGGTAGCCAAAAACATTCAGTACTTC
cdr3_aa: CASSQSSAVAKNIQYF

clone_size: .
j_call: TRBJ2-4
d_call: TRBD2
v_call: TRBV28
cdr3_nt: TGTGCCAGCAGTTTTTCGGGACTAGCGGGAGGGGACAACATTCAGTACTTC
cdr3_aa: CASSFSGLAGGDNIQYF

clone_size: .
j_call: TRBJ2-7
d_call: .
v_call: TRBV27
cdr3_nt: TGTGCCAGCAACCTAGGATGGGTTTTGGGACAAACCGAGCAGTACTTC
cdr3_aa: CASNLGWVLGQTEQYF

clone_size: .
j_call: TRBJ2-5
d_call: TRBD1
v_call: TRBV7-2
cdr3_nt: TGTGCCAGCAGCTTAGGCATGGGGACAGGGTGTCGGGAGACCCAGTACTTC
cdr3_aa: CASSLGMGTGCRETQYF

clone_size: .
j_call: TRBJ2-7
d_call: TRBD1
v_call: TRBV30
cdr3_nt: TGTGCCTGGAGTGAGGACAGGGGGCATAAGTACGAGCAGTACTTC
cdr3_aa: CAWSEDRGHKYEQYF

clone_size: .
j_call: TRBJ2-7
d_call: TRBD2
v_call: TRBV30
cdr3_nt: TGTGCCTGGAGCCGCCCAGCGGGAGGCCGAAACTACGAGCAGTACTTC
cdr3_aa: CAWSRPAGGRNYEQYF

clone_size: .
j_call: TRBJ2-7
d_call: TRBD1
v_call: TRBV4-2
cdr3_nt: TGTGCCAGCAGCCAAGAAAAGGGGGCTGACGAGCAGTACTTC
cdr3_aa: CASSQEKGADEQYF

clone_size: .
j_call: TRBJ2-3
d_call: TRBD2
v_call: TRBV19
cdr3_nt: TGTGCCAGTAGTAGCGGGAGTACAGATACGCAGTATTTT
cdr3_aa: CASSSGSTDTQYF

clone_size: .
j_call: TRBJ1-5
d_call: .
v_call: TRBV28
cdr3_nt: TGTGCCAGCAGTAGGACAGTAACCAATCAGCCCCAGCATTTT
cdr3_aa: CASSRTVTNQPQHF

clone_size: .
j_call: TRBJ2-5
d_call: TRBD2
v_call: TRBV27
cdr3_nt: TGTGCCAGCAGTTCCACTAGCGACCAAGAGACCCAGTACTTC
cdr3_aa: CASSSTSDQETQYF

clone_size: .
j_call: TRBJ2-1
d_call: .
v_call: TRBV10-1
cdr3_nt: TGCGCCAGCAGTCCTTCCACCTTCCCCTACCTAGACAATGAGCAGTTCTTC
cdr3_aa: CASSPSTFPYLDNEQFF

clone_size: .
j_call: TRBJ2-7
d_call: .
v_call: TRBV4-1
cdr3_nt: TGCGCCAGCAGCCCCGTTTTCACAAAATGGGGGCTAGTGTCCTACGAGCAGTACTTC
cdr3_aa: CASSPVFTKWGLVSYEQYF

clone_size: .
j_call: TRBJ2-3
d_call: .
v_call: TRBV2
cdr3_nt: TGTGCCAGCAACCCCGGGGGCACAGATACGCAGTATTTT
cdr3_aa: CASNPGGTDTQYF

clone_size: once
j_call: TRBJ2-7
d_call: TRBD2
v_call: TRBV15
cdr3_nt: TGTGCCACCAGCAAGGGACTAGCCTACGAGCAGTACTTC
cdr3_aa: CATSKGLAYEQYF

clone_size: .
j_call: TRBJ2-3
d_call: TRBD1
v_call: TRBV15
cdr3_nt: TGTGCCACCAGCAGACCGGGACAGGGGAGCACAGATACGCAGTATTTT
cdr3_aa: CATSRPGQGSTDTQYF

clone_size: .
j_call: TRBJ2-2
d_call: .
v_call: TRBV19
cdr3_nt: TGTGCCAGTACTAAGAGACAGGCCCAGGCCGGGGAGCTGTTTTTT
cdr3_aa: CASTKRQAQAGELFF

clone_size: once
j_call: TRBJ1-4
d_call: .
v_call: TRBV11-2
cdr3_nt: TGTGCCAGCAGCTTCACAGGGCCGGCTAATGAAAAACTGTTTTTT
cdr3_aa: CASSFTGPANEKLFF

clone_size: .
j_call: TRBJ2-5
d_call: .
v_call: TRBV15
cdr3_nt: TGTGCCACCAGCAGAGATAATACGGGGGAACCCACCCTACAAGAGACCCAGTACTTC
cdr3_aa: CATSRDNTGEPTLQETQYF

clone_size: .
j_call: TRBJ2-2
d_call: .
v_call: TRBV6-5
cdr3_nt: TGTGCCAGCAGTTATGCCGGGAGATTAGACGGGGAGCTGTTTTTT
cdr3_aa: CASSYAGRLDGELFF

clone_size: .
j_call: TRBJ1-1
d_call: .
v_call: TRBV2
cdr3_nt: TGTGCCAGCAGGGGGTCCCCGGGAAGGAGAACTGAAGCTTTCTTT
cdr3_aa: CASRGSPGRRTEAFF